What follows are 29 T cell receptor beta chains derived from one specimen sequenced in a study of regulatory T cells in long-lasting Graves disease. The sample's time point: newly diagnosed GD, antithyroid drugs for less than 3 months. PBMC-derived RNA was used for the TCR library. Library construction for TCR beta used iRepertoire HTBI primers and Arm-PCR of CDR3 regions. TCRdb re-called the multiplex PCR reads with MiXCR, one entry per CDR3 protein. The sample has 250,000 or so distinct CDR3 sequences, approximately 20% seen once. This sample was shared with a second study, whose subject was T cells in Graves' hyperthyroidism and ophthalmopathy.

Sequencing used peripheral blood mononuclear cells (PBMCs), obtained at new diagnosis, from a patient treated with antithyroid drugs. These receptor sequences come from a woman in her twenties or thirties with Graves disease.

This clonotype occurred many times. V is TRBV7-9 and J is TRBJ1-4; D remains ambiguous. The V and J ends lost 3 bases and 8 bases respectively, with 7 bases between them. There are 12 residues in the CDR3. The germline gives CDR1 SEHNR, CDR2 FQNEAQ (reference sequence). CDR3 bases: TGTGCCAGCAGCTTGTCCGGAGAAAAACTGTTTTTT. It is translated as CASSLSGEKLFF.

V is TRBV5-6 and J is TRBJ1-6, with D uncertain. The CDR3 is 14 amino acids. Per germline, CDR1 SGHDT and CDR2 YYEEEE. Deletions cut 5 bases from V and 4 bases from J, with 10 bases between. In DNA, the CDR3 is TGTGCCAGCAGTATAGAAGGATATAATTCACCCCTCCACTTT. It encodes CASSIEGYNSPLHF.

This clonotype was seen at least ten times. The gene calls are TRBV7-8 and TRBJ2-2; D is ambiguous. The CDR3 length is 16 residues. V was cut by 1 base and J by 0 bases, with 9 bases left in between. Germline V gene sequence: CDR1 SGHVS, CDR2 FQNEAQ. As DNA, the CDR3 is TGTGCCAGCAGCTTAGTTATGTGGGCGAACACCGGGGAGCTGTTTTTT. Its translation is CASSLVMWANTGELFF.

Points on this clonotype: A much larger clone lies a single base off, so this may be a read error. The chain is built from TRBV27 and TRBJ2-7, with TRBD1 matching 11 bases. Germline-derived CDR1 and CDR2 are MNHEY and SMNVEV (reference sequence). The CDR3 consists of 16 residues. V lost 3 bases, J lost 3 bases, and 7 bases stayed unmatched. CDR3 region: CASSLWGQGVSYEQYF. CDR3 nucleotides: TGTGCCAGCAGTTTGTGGGGACAGGGGGTGAGCTACGAGCAGTACTTC.

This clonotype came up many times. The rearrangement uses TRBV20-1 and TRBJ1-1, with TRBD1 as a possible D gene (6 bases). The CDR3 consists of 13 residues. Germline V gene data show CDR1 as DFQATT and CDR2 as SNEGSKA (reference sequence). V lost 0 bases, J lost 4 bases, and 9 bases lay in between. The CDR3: CSAREQGGTEAFF. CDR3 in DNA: TGCAGTGCTAGAGAACAGGGCGGCACTGAAGCTTTCTTT.

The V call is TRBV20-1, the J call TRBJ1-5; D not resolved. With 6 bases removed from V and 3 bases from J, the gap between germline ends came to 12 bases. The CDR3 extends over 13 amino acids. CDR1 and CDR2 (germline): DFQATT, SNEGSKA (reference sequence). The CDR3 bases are TGCAGTGCCCGGGCGGGGAACAATCAGCCCCAGCATTTT. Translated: CSARAGNNQPQHF.

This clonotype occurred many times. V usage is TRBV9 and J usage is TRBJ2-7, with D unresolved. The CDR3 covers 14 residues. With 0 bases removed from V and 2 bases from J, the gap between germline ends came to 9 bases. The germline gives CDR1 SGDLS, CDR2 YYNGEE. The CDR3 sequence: CASSVEPLPYEQYF. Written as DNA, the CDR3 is TGTGCCAGCAGCGTAGAACCGCTCCCCTACGAGCAGTACTTC.

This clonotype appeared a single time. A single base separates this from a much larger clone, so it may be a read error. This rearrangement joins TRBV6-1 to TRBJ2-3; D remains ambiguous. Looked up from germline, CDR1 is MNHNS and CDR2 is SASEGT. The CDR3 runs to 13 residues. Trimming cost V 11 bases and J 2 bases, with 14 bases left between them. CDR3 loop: CAGTHPVTDTQYF. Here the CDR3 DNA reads TGTGCCGGCACCCACCCAGTCACAGATACGCAGTATTTT.

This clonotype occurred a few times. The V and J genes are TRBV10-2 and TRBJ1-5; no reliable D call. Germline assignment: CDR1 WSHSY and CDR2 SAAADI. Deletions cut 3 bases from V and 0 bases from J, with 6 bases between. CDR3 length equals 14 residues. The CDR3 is CASSEGNSNQPQHF. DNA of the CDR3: TGCGCCAGCAGTGAAGGGAATAGCAATCAGCCCCAGCATTTT.

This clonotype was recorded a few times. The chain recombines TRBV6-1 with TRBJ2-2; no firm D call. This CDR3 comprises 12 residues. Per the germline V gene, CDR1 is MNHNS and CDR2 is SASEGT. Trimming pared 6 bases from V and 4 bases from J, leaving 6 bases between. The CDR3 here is CASSPFTGELFF. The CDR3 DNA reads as TGTGCCAGCAGCCCCTTCACCGGGGAGCTGTTTTTT.

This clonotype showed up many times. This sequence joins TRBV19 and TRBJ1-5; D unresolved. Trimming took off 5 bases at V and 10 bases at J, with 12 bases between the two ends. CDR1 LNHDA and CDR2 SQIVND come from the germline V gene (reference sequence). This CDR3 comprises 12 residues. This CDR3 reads CASSPWVGPQHF. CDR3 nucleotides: TGTGCCAGTAGTCCTTGGGTTGGACCCCAGCATTTT.

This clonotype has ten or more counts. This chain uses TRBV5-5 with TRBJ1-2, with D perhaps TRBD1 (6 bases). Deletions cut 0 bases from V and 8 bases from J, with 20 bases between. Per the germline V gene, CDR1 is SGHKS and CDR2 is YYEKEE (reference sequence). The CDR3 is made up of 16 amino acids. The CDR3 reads CASSLVGDTRGEGYTF. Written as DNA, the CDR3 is TGTGCCAGCAGCTTGGTAGGCGACACCAGGGGAGAGGGCTACACCTTC.

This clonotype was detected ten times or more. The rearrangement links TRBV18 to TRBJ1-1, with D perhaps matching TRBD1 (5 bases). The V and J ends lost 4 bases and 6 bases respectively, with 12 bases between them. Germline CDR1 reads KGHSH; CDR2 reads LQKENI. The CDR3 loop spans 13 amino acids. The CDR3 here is CASSLVGDAEAFF. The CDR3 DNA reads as TGTGCCAGCTCACTGGTAGGGGACGCTGAAGCTTTCTTT. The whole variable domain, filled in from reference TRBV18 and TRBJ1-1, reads NAGVMQNPRHLVRRRGQEARLRCSPMKGHSHVYWYRQLPEEGLKFMVYLQKENIIDESGMPKERFSAEFPKEGPSILRIQQVVRGDSAAYFCASSLVGDAEAFFGQGTRLTVV.

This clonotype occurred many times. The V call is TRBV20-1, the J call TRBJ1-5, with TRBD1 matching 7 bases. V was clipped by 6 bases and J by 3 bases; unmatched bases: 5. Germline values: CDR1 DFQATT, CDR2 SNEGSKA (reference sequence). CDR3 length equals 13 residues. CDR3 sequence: CSAKGTANQPQHF. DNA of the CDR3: TGCAGTGCCAAAGGGACAGCCAATCAGCCCCAGCATTTT.

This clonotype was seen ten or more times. The CDR3 DNA is TGTGCCAGCACCCTAGGGGGGGCCCCTGGCGAGCAGTACTTC. Residues: CASTLGGAPGEQYF. The chain is built from TRBV12-3 or TRBV12-4 and TRBJ2-7; possible D gene TRBD2, 7 bases. The CDR3 is 14 residues long. V gave up 7 bases and J gave up 6 bases, with 19 bases separating them.

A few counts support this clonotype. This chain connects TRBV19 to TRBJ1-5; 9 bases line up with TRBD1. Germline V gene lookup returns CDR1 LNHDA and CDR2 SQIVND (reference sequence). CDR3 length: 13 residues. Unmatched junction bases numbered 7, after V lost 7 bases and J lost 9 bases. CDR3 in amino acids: CASMGQGGGPQHF. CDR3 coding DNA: TGTGCCAGTATGGGACAGGGCGGAGGGCCCCAGCATTTT.

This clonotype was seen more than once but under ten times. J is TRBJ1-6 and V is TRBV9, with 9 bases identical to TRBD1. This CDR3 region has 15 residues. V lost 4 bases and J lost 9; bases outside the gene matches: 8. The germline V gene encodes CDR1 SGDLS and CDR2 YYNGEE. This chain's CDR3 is CASSSRQGVGSPLHF. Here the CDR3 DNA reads TGTGCCAGCAGCTCCAGACAGGGGGTTGGTTCACCCCTCCACTTT.

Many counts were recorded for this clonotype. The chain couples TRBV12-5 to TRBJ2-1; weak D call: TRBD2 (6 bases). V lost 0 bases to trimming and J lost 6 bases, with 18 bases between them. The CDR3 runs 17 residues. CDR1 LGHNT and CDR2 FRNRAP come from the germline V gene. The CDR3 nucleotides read TGTGCTAGTGGTTTGGTCCTAGGAGGGGCCTACCGCAATGAGCAGTTCTTC. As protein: CASGLVLGGAYRNEQFF.

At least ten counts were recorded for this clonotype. The CDR3 DNA reads as TGTGCCGGACCCGGAAGACAGGGGTCTAACTATGGCTACACCTTC. This codes for CAGPGRQGSNYGYTF. The J gene is TRBJ1-2, the V gene TRBV2, with 8 bases matching TRBD1. V lost 11 bases to trimming and J lost 0 bases; unmatched junction nucleotides: 11. This CDR3 spans 15 amino acids. Germline CDR1 and CDR2: SNHLY and FYNNEI.

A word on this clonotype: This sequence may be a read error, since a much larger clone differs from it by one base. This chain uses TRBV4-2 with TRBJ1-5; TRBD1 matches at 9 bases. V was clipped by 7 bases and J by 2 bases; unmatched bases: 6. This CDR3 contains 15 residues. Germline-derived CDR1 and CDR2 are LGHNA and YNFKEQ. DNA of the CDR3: TGTGCCAGCACCCCGAGGACAGGGGGCAATCAGCCCCAGCATTTT. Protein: CASTPRTGGNQPQHF.

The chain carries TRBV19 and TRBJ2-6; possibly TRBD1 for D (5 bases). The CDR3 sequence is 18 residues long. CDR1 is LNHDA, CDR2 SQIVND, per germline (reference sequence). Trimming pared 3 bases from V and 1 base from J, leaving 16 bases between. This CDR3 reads CASSIPPWGESGANVLTF. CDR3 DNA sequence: TGTGCCAGTAGTATTCCTCCATGGGGCGAATCTGGGGCCAACGTCCTGACTTTC. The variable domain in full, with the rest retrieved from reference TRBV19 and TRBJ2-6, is DGGITQSPKYLFRKEGQNVTLSCEQNLNHDAMYWYRQDPGQGLRLIYYSQIVNDFQKGDIAEGYSVSREKKESFPLTVTSAQKNPTAFYLCASSIPPWGESGANVLTFGAGSRLTVL.

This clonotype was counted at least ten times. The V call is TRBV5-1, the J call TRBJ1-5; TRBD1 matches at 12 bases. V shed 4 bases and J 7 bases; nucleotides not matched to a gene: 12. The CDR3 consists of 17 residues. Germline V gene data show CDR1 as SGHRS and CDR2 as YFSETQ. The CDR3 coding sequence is TGCGCCAGCAGCCTTACTGGGGACAGGGGGCTAGGACAGCCCCAGCATTTT. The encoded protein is CASSLTGDRGLGQPQHF.

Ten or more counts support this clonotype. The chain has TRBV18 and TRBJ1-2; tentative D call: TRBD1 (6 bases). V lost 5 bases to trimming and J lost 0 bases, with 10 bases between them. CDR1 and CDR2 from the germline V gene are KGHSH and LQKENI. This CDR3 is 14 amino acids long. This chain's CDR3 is CASSTGLANYGYTF. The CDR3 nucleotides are TGTGCCAGCTCAACAGGGTTGGCTAACTATGGCTACACCTTC.

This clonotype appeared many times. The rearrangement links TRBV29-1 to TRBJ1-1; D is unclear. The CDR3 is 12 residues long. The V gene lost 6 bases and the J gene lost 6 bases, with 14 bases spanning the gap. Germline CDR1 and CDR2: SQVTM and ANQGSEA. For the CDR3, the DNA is TGCAGCGTGCCAAGCGGCAGGCCTGAAGCTTTCTTT. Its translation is CSVPSGRPEAFF.

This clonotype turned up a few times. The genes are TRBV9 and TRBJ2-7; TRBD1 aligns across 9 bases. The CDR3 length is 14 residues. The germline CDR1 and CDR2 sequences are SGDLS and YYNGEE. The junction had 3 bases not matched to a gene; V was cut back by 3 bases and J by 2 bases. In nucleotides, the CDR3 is TGTGCCAGCAGCGCCGGGACAGGGACCTACGAGCAGTACTTC. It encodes CASSAGTGTYEQYF.

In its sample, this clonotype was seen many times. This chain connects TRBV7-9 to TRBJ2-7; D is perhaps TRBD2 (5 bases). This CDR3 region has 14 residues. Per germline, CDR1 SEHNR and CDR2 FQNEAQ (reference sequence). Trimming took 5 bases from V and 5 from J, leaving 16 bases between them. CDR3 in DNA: TGTGCCAGCAGCCCACAACGGGGAGAGGACGAGCAGTACTTC. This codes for CASSPQRGEDEQYF.

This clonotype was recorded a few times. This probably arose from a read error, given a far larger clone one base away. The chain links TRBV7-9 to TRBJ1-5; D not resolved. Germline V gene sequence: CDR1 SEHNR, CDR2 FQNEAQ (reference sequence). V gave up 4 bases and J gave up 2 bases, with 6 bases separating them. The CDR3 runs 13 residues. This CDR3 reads CASSSERNQPQHF. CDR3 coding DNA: TGTGCCAGCAGCTCTGAACGCAATCAGCCCCAGCATTTT. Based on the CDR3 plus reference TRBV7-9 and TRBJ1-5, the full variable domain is DTGVSQNPRHKITKRGQNVTFRCDPISEHNRLYWYRQTLGQGPEFLTYFQNEAQLEKSRLLSDRFSAERPKGSFSTLEIQRTEQGDSAMYLCASSSERNQPQHFGDGTRLSIL.

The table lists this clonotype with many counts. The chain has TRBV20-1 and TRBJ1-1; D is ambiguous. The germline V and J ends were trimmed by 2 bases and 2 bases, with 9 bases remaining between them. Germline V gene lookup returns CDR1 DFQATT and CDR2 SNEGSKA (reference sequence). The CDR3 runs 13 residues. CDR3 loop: CSARTQTNTEAFF. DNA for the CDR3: TGCAGTGCTAGAACCCAGACCAACACTGAAGCTTTCTTT.

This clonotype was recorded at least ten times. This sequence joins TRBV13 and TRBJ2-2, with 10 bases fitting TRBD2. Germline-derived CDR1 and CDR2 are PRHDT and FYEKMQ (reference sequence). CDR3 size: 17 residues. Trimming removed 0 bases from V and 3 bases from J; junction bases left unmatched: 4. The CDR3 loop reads CASSLGLAGEHTGELFF. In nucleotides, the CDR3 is TGTGCCAGCAGCTTAGGCCTAGCGGGGGAGCACACCGGGGAGCTGTTTTTT.